Sequencing of this T cell receptor beta chain was carried out in a study of T cell responses to AZD1222 COVID-19 vaccine. Profiled with immunoSEQ multiplex PCR; TCRdb holds only in-frame clones, not every one. The repertoire holds just over 150,000 clones, around 87% seen once, with roughly 9.1% in the top ten. On this clone: Its antigen is currently unknown.

The CDR3 is 17 residues long. The junction had 5 bases not matched to a gene; V was cut back by 4 bases and J by 1 base. Germline assignment: CDR1 SGHRS and CDR2 YFSETQ. The study, taken as a whole, reports: After the peak T cell response, and only then, were repertoires sampled.

This receptor was obtained from an adult who received the AZD1222 COVID-19 vaccine. V and J are TRBV5-1 and TRBJ2-2; TRBD2 matches 12 bases. Source: peripheral blood, taken 28 days after the second AZD1222 dose. Here the CDR3 reads CASSSWTSGENTGELFF. In DNA, the CDR3 is TGCGCCAGCAGCAGCTGGACTAGCGGGGAGAACACCGGGGAGCTGTTTTTT. Combining the CDR3 with reference TRBV5-1 and TRBJ2-2 gives the whole variable domain KAGVTQTPRYLIKTRGQQVTLSCSPISGHRSVSWYQQTPGQGLQFLFEYFSETQRNKGNFPGRFSGRQFSNSRSEMNVSTLELGDSALYLCASSSWTSGENTGELFFGEGSRLTVL.